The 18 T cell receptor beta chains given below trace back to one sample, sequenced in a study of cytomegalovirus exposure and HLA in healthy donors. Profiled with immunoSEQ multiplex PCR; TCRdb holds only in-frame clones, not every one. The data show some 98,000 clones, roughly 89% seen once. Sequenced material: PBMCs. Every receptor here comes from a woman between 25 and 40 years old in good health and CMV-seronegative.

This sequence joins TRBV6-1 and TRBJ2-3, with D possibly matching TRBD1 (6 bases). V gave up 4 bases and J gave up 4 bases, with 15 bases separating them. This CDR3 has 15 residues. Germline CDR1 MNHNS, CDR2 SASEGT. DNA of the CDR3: TGTGCCAGCAGTGGGTCAGGGGATAGGGCAGATACGCAGTATTTT. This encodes CASSGSGDRADTQYF.

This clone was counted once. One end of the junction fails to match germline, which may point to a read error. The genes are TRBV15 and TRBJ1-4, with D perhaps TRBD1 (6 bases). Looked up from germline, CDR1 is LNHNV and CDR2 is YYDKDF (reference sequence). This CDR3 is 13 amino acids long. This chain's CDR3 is CATSAQVRDKILF. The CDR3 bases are TGTGCCACCAGCGCCCAGGTCCGGGACAAGATACTTTTT.

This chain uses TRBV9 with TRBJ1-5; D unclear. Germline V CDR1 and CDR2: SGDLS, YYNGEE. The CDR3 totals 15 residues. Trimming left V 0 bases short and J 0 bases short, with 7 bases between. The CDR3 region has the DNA TGTGCCAGCAGCGTAGCCGGTTATAGCAATCAGCCCCAGCATTTT. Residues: CASSVAGYSNQPQHF.

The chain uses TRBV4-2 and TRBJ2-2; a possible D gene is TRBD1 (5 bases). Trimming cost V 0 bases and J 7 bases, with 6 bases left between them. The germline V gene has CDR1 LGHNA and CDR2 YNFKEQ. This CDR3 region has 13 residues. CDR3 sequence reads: CASSQDQGGELFF. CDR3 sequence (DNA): TGTGCCAGCAGCCAAGATCAGGGCGGGGAGCTGTTTTTT.

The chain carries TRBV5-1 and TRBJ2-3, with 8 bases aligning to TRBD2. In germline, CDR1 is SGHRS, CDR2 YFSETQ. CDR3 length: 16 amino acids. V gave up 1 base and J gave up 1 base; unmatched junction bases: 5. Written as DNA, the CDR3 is TGCGCCAGCAGCTTGCAATCACTAGCGGGCACAGATACGCAGTATTTT. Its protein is CASSLQSLAGTDTQYF.

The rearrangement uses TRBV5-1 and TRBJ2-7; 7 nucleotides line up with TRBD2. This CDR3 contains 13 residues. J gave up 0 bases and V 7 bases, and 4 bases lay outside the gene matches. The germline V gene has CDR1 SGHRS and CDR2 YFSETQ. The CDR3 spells CASGGGSSYEQYF. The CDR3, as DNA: TGCGCCAGCGGCGGGGGAAGCTCCTACGAGCAGTACTTC.

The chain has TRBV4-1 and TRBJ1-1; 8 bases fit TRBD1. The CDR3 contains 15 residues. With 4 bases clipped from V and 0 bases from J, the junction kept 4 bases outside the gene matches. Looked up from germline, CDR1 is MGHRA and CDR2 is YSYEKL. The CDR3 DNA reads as TGCGCCAGCAGCCTCAGGGGGCGGTTGAACACTGAAGCTTTCTTT. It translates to CASSLRGRLNTEAFF.

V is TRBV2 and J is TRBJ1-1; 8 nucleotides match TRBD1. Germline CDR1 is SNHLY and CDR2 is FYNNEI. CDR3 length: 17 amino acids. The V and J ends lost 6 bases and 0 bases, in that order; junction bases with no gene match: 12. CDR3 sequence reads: CASSLTGANAMNTEAFF. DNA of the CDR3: TGTGCCAGCAGCCTGACAGGGGCGAACGCAATGAACACTGAAGCTTTCTTT.

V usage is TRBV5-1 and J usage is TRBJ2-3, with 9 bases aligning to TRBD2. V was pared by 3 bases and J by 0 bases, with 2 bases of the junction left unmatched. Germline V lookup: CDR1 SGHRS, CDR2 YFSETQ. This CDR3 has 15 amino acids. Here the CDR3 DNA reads TGCGCCAGCAGCTGGGCGGGGGGGAGCACAGATACGCAGTATTTT. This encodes CASSWAGGSTDTQYF. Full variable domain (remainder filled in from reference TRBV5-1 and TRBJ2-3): KAGVTQTPRYLIKTRGQQVTLSCSPISGHRSVSWYQQTPGQGLQFLFEYFSETQRNKGNFPGRFSGRQFSNSRSEMNVSTLELGDSALYLCASSWAGGSTDTQYFGPGTRLTVL.

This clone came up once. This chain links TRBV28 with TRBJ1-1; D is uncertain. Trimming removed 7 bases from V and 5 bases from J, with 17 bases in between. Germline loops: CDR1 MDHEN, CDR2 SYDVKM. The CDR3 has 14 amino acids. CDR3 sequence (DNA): TGTGCCAGCACCGGGCCGGTGGGAGGGACTGAAGCTTTCTTT. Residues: CASTGPVGGTEAFF.

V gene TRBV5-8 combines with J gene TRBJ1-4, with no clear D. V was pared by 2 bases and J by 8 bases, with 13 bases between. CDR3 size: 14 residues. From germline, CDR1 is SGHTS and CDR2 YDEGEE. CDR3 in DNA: TGTGCCAGCAGCTTAAGCCCTCCCGGGGAAAAACTGTTTTTT. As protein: CASSLSPPGEKLFF.

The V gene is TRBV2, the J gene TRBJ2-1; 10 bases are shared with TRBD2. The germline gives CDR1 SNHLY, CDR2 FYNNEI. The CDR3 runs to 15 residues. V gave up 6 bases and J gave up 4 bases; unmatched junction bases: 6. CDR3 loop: CASSQAGGSYNEQFF. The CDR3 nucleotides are TGTGCCAGCAGCCAAGCGGGGGGGTCTTACAATGAGCAGTTCTTC.

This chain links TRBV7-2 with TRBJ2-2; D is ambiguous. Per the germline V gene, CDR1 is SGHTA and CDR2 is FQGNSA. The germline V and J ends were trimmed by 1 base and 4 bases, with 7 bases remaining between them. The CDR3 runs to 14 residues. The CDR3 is CASSLVVSTGELFF. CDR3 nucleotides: TGTGCCAGCAGCTTAGTTGTCAGCACCGGGGAGCTGTTTTTT.

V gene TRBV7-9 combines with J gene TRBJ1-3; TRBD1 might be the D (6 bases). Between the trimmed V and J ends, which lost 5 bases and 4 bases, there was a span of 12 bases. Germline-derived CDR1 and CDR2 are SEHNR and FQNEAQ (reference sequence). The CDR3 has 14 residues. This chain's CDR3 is CASSSRGYGNTIYF. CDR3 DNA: TGTGCCAGCAGCAGCAGGGGCTACGGAAACACCATATATTTT. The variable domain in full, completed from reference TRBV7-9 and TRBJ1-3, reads DTGVSQNPRHKITKRGQNVTFRCDPISEHNRLYWYRQTLGQGPEFLTYFQNEAQLEKSRLLSDRFSAERPKGSFSTLEIQRTEQGDSAMYLCASSSRGYGNTIYFGEGSWLTVV.

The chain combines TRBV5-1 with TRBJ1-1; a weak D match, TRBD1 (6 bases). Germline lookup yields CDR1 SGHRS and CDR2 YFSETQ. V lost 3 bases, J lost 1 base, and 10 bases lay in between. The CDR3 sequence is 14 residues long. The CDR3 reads CASSSLQGNTEAFF. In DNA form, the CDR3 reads TGCGCCAGCAGCTCATTACAGGGGAACACTGAAGCTTTCTTT.

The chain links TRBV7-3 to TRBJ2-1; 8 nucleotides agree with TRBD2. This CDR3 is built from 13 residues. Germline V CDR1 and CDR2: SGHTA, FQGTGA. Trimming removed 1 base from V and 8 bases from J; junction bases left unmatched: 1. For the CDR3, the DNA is TGTGCCAGCAGCTTAAAGCGGGGGTATGAGCAGTTCTTC. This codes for CASSLKRGYEQFF.

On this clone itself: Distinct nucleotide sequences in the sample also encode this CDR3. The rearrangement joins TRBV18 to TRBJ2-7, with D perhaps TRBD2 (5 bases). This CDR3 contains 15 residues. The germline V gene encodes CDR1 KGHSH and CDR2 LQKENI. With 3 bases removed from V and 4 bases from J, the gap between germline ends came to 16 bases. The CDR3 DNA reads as TGTGCCAGCTCACCCGGCGCCGGGGATGTGTACGAGCAGTACTTC. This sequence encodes CASSPGAGDVYEQYF.

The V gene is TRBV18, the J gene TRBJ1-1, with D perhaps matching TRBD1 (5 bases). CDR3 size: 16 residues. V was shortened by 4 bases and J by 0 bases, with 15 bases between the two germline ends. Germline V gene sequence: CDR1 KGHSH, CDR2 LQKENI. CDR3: CASSQRGGSMNTEAFF. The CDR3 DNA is TGTGCCAGCTCACAACGGGGGGGTTCCATGAACACTGAAGCTTTCTTT.